Sequencing of this T cell receptor beta chain was carried out in a study of tumor and adjacent non-tumor tissue in lung cancer. This sample's RNA came from whole unsorted tissue. Distant lung tissue was collected more than 3 cm away from the tumor edge. V gave up 5 bases and J gave up 4 bases; unmatched junction bases: 6. The CDR3 extends over 14 amino acids. Germline CDR1 DFQATT, CDR2 SNEGSKA (reference sequence). The library came from three nested PCR rounds adapted from ARM-PCR protocols. Each CDR3 protein gets one entry after TCRdb re-called the multiplex PCR reads with MiXCR. This sample carries about 44,000 distinct CDR3 sequences, roughly 60% of them seen once, and the ten largest clones take about 30%. Ten or more counts support this clonotype.

The chain recombines TRBV20-1 with TRBJ2-7, with 12 bases identical to TRBD2. This receptor was taken from a woman in her 70s with non-small cell lung cancer. Material for sequencing was distant non-tumor lung tissue. The CDR3 sequence is CSALGTSGQYEQYF. In DNA, the CDR3 is TGCAGTGCTCTCGGGACTAGCGGGCAATACGAGCAGTACTTC.